The rows below give T cell receptor beta chains drawn from one sample of a study of stem cell transplantation in POMP-related autoinflammatory disease. The method was immunoSEQ multiplex PCR; TCRdb's version includes in-frame clones alone and lacks a portion of them. The profile covers 6,500 to 10,000 clones, with 88% appearing a single time and 10% to 15% taken by the ten largest. This material consisted of CD8+ T cells from PBMCs, taken after stem cell transplantation. The source of these receptors is a human patient with POMP-related autoinflammation and immune dysregulation (PRAID). Some T cells may have come from the graft donor. Each CDR3 is given with its conserved first and last residue. Each record gives: clone size, J gene, D gene, V gene, CDR3 DNA, CDR3 protein. A D gene is named only where the DNA matches it firmly. The listing skips clone size in some rows; elsewhere it reads once, few, many or a size class.

>-|TRBJ2-1|-|TRBV19
TGTGCCAGTAGGGCCAGAGGCTACAATGAGCAGTTCTTC
CASRARGYNEQFF
>-|TRBJ2-1|-|TRBV6-2/TRBV6-3
TGTGCCAGCAGTTACTTGGTCAATGAGCAGTTCTTC
CASSYLVNEQFF
>-|TRBJ1-4|-|TRBV6-6
TGTGCCAGCAGTCCATGGGGGGACGCTAATGAAAAACTGTTTTTT
CASSPWGDANEKLFF
>-|TRBJ2-6|-|TRBV6-6
TGTGCCAGCAGTACCTCAACAGGGTCTCCCACCGTCCTGACTTTC
CASSTSTGSPTVLTF
>-|TRBJ1-1|-|TRBV10-3
TGTGCCATCAGTGAGGCAGGTCCGAACACTGAAGCTTTCTTT
CAISEAGPNTEAFF
>-|TRBJ2-3|TRBD1|TRBV29-1
TGCAGCGTCGACAGGGATCTTACAGATACGCAGTATTTT
CSVDRDLTDTQYF
>-|TRBJ1-5|-|TRBV5-8
TGTGCCAGCAGCTTGCAATTTCGGACGGGTGGTATGAGCGGCAATCAGCCCCAGCATTTT
CASSLQFRTGGMSGNQPQHF
>-|TRBJ1-2|-|TRBV7-9
TGTGCCAGCAGCTTGACTTTGGGGGCGGGGTATGGCTACACCTTC
CASSLTLGAGYGYTF
>-|TRBJ2-3|-|TRBV6-1
TGTGCCAGCAGTGAAGCAGCAAGGAGCCCAGATACGCAGTATTTT
CASSEAARSPDTQYF
>-|TRBJ2-1|-|TRBV5-1
TGCGCCAGCAGCCTCCTCGGTAACAATGAGCAGTTCTTC
CASSLLGNNEQFF
>few|TRBJ1-6|TRBD1|TRBV19
TGTGCCAGTAGTATTGGGACAGGGTATTCACCCCTCCACTTT
CASSIGTGYSPLHF
>-|TRBJ2-3|-|TRBV27
TGTGCCAGCACTGGGCCAGGGGAAGATACGCAGTATTTT
CASTGPGEDTQYF
>-|TRBJ2-3|TRBD1|TRBV7-9
TGTGCCAGCAGCCCAGGGGGACCCAGCTCTCCAGATACGCAGTATTTT
CASSPGGPSSPDTQYF
>-|TRBJ2-7|TRBD2|TRBV19
TGTGCCAGTAGTTATAGCGGGAGAGCCGCCTACGAGCAGTACTTC
CASSYSGRAAYEQYF
>-|TRBJ1-5|-|TRBV19
TGTGCCAGTAGTTTGACAGAATATAGCAATCAGCCCCAGCATTTT
CASSLTEYSNQPQHF
>-|TRBJ2-7|-|TRBV18
TGTGCCAGCTCACTAAGCGGGACAGCCTACGAGCAGTACTTC
CASSLSGTAYEQYF
>-|TRBJ2-1|-|TRBV27
TGTGCCAGCAGTTGGCGGGCCTTCCGCAATGAGCAGTTCTTC
CASSWRAFRNEQFF
>-|TRBJ2-1|-|TRBV13
TGTGCCAGCAGCTTAAAAGGGTCCCTCTACAATGAGCAGTTCTTC
CASSLKGSLYNEQFF
>-|TRBJ2-2|TRBD2|TRBV10-3
TGTGCCACCAGCGGCCCGGGACTAGCGGATCGAGACACCGGGGAGCTGTTTTTT
CATSGPGLADRDTGELFF
>-|TRBJ2-1|TRBD1|TRBV15
TGTGCCACCAGGGGGACAGGGTACAATGAGCAGTTCTTC
CATRGTGYNEQFF